These T cell receptor beta chains were read from a single sample in a study of blood T cell repertoires in COVID-19. The repertoire was sequenced with immunoSEQ multiplex PCR; TCRdb's copy has only in-frame clones and lacks some. The sample has about 60,000 clones; approximately 88% are singletons. Sequencing used peripheral blood. These TCRs come from a man aged 30-40 years with COVID-19, enrolled during active disease. Each CDR3 is given with its conserved first and last residue. Fields, in order: D gene, clone size, J gene, V gene, CDR3 protein, CDR3 DNA. D genes are given only for firm matches. Expanded clones are given a class, and other clones once, few, many or no size at all.

d_call: TRBD1
clone_size: .
j_call: TRBJ1-2
v_call: TRBV18
cdr3_aa: CASSSRQGEVGYTF
cdr3_nt: TGTGCCAGCTCCTCCCGACAGGGGGAGGTCGGCTACACCTTC

d_call: TRBD1
clone_size: .
j_call: TRBJ2-7
v_call: TRBV6-5
cdr3_aa: CASSPGQGRNEQYF
cdr3_nt: TGTGCCAGCAGCCCCGGACAGGGGAGAAACGAGCAGTACTTC

d_call: TRBD1
clone_size: .
j_call: TRBJ1-4
v_call: TRBV28
cdr3_aa: CASSSGQGAREKLFF
cdr3_nt: TGTGCCAGCTCCTCCGGACAGGGGGCGAGGGAAAAACTGTTTTTT

d_call: TRBD1
clone_size: few
j_call: TRBJ1-3
v_call: TRBV10-3
cdr3_aa: CAISERAGQGNTIYF
cdr3_nt: TGTGCCATCAGTGAGCGCGCGGGACAGGGAAACACCATATATTTT

d_call: TRBD2
clone_size: once
j_call: TRBJ2-5
v_call: TRBV9
cdr3_aa: CASSAGTSGMGETQYF
cdr3_nt: TGTGCCAGCAGCGCAGGGACTAGCGGGATGGGTGAGACCCAGTACTTC

d_call: .
clone_size: .
j_call: TRBJ2-1
v_call: TRBV27
cdr3_aa: CASSTRLVKSYNEQFF
cdr3_nt: TGTGCCAGCAGTACTCGTTTGGTAAAATCCTACAATGAGCAGTTCTTC

d_call: TRBD1
clone_size: .
j_call: TRBJ1-2
v_call: TRBV27
cdr3_aa: CASSYSYRGRNFYGYTF
cdr3_nt: TGTGCCAGCAGTTATTCCTACAGGGGCCGCAACTTTTATGGCTACACCTTC

d_call: .
clone_size: .
j_call: TRBJ1-3
v_call: TRBV11-2
cdr3_aa: CASSLGGSGNTIYF
cdr3_nt: TGTGCCAGCAGTTTGGGGGGCTCTGGAAACACCATATATTTT

d_call: TRBD1
clone_size: .
j_call: TRBJ2-7
v_call: TRBV15
cdr3_aa: CATSRQGASYEQYF
cdr3_nt: TGTGCCACCAGCAGACAGGGGGCTTCCTACGAGCAGTACTTC

d_call: .
clone_size: .
j_call: TRBJ2-1
v_call: TRBV19
cdr3_aa: CASSIGSNEQFF
cdr3_nt: TGTGCCAGTAGTATAGGGAGCAATGAGCAGTTCTTC

d_call: .
clone_size: .
j_call: TRBJ2-5
v_call: TRBV2
cdr3_aa: CAIPGHIQETQYF
cdr3_nt: TGTGCCATACCGGGACACATTCAAGAGACCCAGTACTTC

d_call: TRBD1
clone_size: .
j_call: TRBJ2-1
v_call: TRBV2
cdr3_aa: CASSLDRGRGNEQFF
cdr3_nt: TGTGCCAGCAGCCTTGACAGGGGGCGCGGGAATGAGCAGTTCTTC

d_call: TRBD2
clone_size: .
j_call: TRBJ2-7
v_call: TRBV10-3
cdr3_aa: CAISPNQGLAGGVHEQYF
cdr3_nt: TGTGCCATCAGTCCGAACCAGGGACTAGCGGGAGGGGTCCACGAGCAGTACTTC

d_call: .
clone_size: .
j_call: TRBJ1-2
v_call: TRBV7-8
cdr3_aa: CASSLGSIGATTSYGYTF
cdr3_nt: TGTGCCAGCAGCTTAGGTTCGATTGGGGCCACCACCTCCTATGGCTACACCTTC

d_call: TRBD1
clone_size: .
j_call: TRBJ1-2
v_call: TRBV19
cdr3_aa: CASNRDRGTGYTF
cdr3_nt: TGTGCCAGTAACCGGGACAGGGGGACGGGCTACACCTTC

d_call: .
clone_size: .
j_call: TRBJ2-3
v_call: TRBV5-4
cdr3_aa: CASSLDGDTQYF
cdr3_nt: TGTGCCAGCAGCTTGGACGGAGATACGCAGTATTTT

d_call: .
clone_size: once
j_call: TRBJ1-5
v_call: TRBV11-2
cdr3_aa: CASSLAGGNQPQHF
cdr3_nt: TGTGCCAGCAGCTTGGCAGGGGGCAATCAGCCCCAGCATTTT

d_call: .
clone_size: .
j_call: TRBJ2-2
v_call: TRBV10-3
cdr3_aa: CAISARQERTGELFF
cdr3_nt: TGTGCCATCAGTGCCCGACAGGAACGTACCGGGGAGCTGTTTTTT

d_call: TRBD1
clone_size: .
j_call: TRBJ1-1
v_call: TRBV3-1/TRBV3-2
cdr3_aa: CASSRGPQGDTEAFF
cdr3_nt: TGTGCCAGCAGCCGGGGACCGCAGGGGGACACTGAAGCTTTCTTT

d_call: TRBD1
clone_size: few
j_call: TRBJ1-3
v_call: TRBV19
cdr3_aa: CASTTDRLRSGNTIYF
cdr3_nt: TGTGCCAGTACTACGGACAGGTTACGCTCTGGAAACACCATATATTTT

d_call: .
clone_size: .
j_call: TRBJ1-5
v_call: TRBV5-8
cdr3_aa: CASSLGWRESQPQHF
cdr3_nt: TGTGCCAGCAGCTTGGGATGGAGGGAGAGCCAGCCCCAGCATTTT

d_call: .
clone_size: .
j_call: TRBJ1-1
v_call: TRBV7-2
cdr3_aa: CASSPSPGMNTEAFF
cdr3_nt: TGTGCCAGCAGCCCATCCCCGGGGATGAACACTGAAGCTTTCTTT

d_call: .
clone_size: .
j_call: TRBJ1-5
v_call: TRBV28
cdr3_aa: CASRRQGGNQPQHF
cdr3_nt: TGTGCCAGCAGACGTCAGGGCGGCAATCAGCCCCAGCATTTT

d_call: TRBD1
clone_size: .
j_call: TRBJ1-6
v_call: TRBV29-1
cdr3_aa: CSVATGDPNSPLHF
cdr3_nt: TGCAGCGTCGCCACAGGGGATCCTAATTCACCCCTCCACTTT

d_call: .
clone_size: .
j_call: TRBJ1-1
v_call: TRBV4-2
cdr3_aa: CASSHPGGPQRNTEAFF
cdr3_nt: TGTGCCAGCAGCCATCCCGGAGGGCCCCAAAGGAACACTGAAGCTTTCTTT

d_call: .
clone_size: .
j_call: TRBJ1-3
v_call: TRBV5-1
cdr3_aa: CASSSDPGSSGNTIYF
cdr3_nt: TGCGCCAGCAGCTCCGACCCGGGGAGCTCTGGAAACACCATATATTTT

d_call: TRBD1
clone_size: .
j_call: TRBJ2-2
v_call: TRBV19
cdr3_aa: CASSRQPGQMITGELFF
cdr3_nt: TGTGCCAGTAGTCGCCAACCGGGACAGATGATCACCGGGGAGCTGTTTTTT

d_call: TRBD2
clone_size: .
j_call: TRBJ2-1
v_call: TRBV4-1
cdr3_aa: CASSRTSGSDEQFF
cdr3_nt: TGCGCCAGCAGCCGGACTAGCGGGAGCGATGAGCAGTTCTTC

d_call: .
clone_size: .
j_call: TRBJ2-7
v_call: TRBV7-9
cdr3_aa: CASSSTGGVSGRGSYEQYF
cdr3_nt: TGTGCCAGCAGCTCGACAGGGGGAGTAAGCGGGAGGGGCTCCTACGAGCAGTACTTC

d_call: TRBD1
clone_size: once
j_call: TRBJ2-7
v_call: TRBV6-2/TRBV6-3
cdr3_aa: CASSYSGGGSYEQYF
cdr3_nt: TGTGCCAGCAGTTACTCAGGGGGCGGCTCCTACGAGCAGTACTTC

d_call: .
clone_size: .
j_call: TRBJ2-3
v_call: TRBV6-2/TRBV6-3
cdr3_aa: CASSYAGLASTDTQYF
cdr3_nt: TGTGCCAGCAGTTATGCGGGGCTCGCTAGCACAGATACGCAGTATTTT

d_call: TRBD1
clone_size: .
j_call: TRBJ1-4
v_call: TRBV6-5
cdr3_aa: CASSRRQGEKLFF
cdr3_nt: TGTGCCAGCAGCCGAAGACAGGGCGAAAAACTGTTTTTT

d_call: .
clone_size: .
j_call: TRBJ1-4
v_call: TRBV5-1
cdr3_aa: CASSLGGLNEKLFF
cdr3_nt: TGCGCCAGCAGCTTGGGGGGCCTTAATGAAAAACTGTTTTTT

d_call: TRBD1
clone_size: .
j_call: TRBJ1-6
v_call: TRBV16
cdr3_aa: CASSPRTGVNSPLHF
cdr3_nt: TGTGCCAGCAGCCCTCGCACAGGGGTAAATTCACCCCTCCACTTT

d_call: .
clone_size: .
j_call: TRBJ2-2
v_call: TRBV14
cdr3_aa: CASSQAGELFF
cdr3_nt: TGTGCCAGCAGCCAAGCAGGGGAGCTGTTTTTT

d_call: TRBD1
clone_size: once
j_call: TRBJ2-1
v_call: TRBV4-1
cdr3_aa: CASSPTGENEQFF
cdr3_nt: TGCGCCAGCAGTCCGACAGGGGAAAATGAGCAGTTCTTC

d_call: TRBD1
clone_size: .
j_call: TRBJ2-3
v_call: TRBV28
cdr3_aa: CASSLDRGADTQYF
cdr3_nt: TGTGCCAGCAGTTTGGACAGGGGTGCAGATACGCAGTATTTT

d_call: TRBD2
clone_size: .
j_call: TRBJ2-5
v_call: TRBV7-2
cdr3_aa: CASSLMGTRQETQYF
cdr3_nt: TGTGCCAGCAGCTTAATGGGGACTAGACAAGAGACCCAGTACTTC

d_call: TRBD1
clone_size: .
j_call: TRBJ2-1
v_call: TRBV28
cdr3_aa: CASEGQAGDNEQFF
cdr3_nt: TGTGCCAGCGAGGGACAGGCAGGCGACAATGAGCAGTTCTTC

d_call: .
clone_size: .
j_call: TRBJ1-5
v_call: TRBV19
cdr3_aa: CASSSTSLNQPQHF
cdr3_nt: TGTGCCAGTAGCAGCACTAGCCTCAATCAGCCCCAGCATTTT